The rows below give T cell receptor beta chains drawn from one sample of a study of blood T cell repertoires in COVID-19. Method: immunoSEQ multiplex PCR; TCRdb's copy keeps in-frame clones and lacks some. The table has roughly 250,000 clones, roughly 80% seen once. The sample consisted of peripheral blood. The source is an elderly woman with acute or convalescent COVID-19. Each CDR3 is given with its conserved first and last residue. A D gene is named only where the DNA matches it firmly. Size is omitted from some rows. Given values are once, few, many or a class for expanded clones.

>.|.|TRBV19|TRBJ1-1
TGTGCCAGTAAAACCGGGCGGGACACTGAAGCTTTCTTT
CASKTGRDTEAFF
>.|.|TRBV27|TRBJ2-5
TGTGCCAGCACCTCAGGGGCAAGGGAGACCCAGTACTTC
CASTSGARETQYF
>.|TRBD1|TRBV4-1|TRBJ2-7
TGCGCCAGCAGCCAAGATAGGAGGGCAGGGGGCCAGCAGTACTTC
CASSQDRRAGGQQYF
>.|.|TRBV3-1/TRBV3-2|TRBJ2-3
TGTGCCAGCAGCCAAGGCGATGGTCGAGGAGGCGCGGCAGATACGCAGTATTTT
CASSQGDGRGGAADTQYF
>few|.|TRBV4-1|TRBJ2-5
TGCGCCAGCAGCCAAGAAGGCAGGTCCCAAGAGACCCAGTACTTC
CASSQEGRSQETQYF
>once|TRBD1|TRBV30|TRBJ2-5
TGTGCCTGGAATTACCCCGGGACAGGGAAAGAGACCCAGTACTTC
CAWNYPGTGKETQYF
>few|TRBD2|TRBV7-3|TRBJ2-2
TGTGCCAGCGCGGGGGGTCCGAACACCGGGGAGCTGTTTTTT
CASAGGPNTGELFF
>.|TRBD1|TRBV19|TRBJ1-1
TGTGCCAGTAGTATAAGGGGACAGGGTGCAAACACTGAAGCTTTCTTT
CASSIRGQGANTEAFF
>.|.|TRBV28|TRBJ1-3
TGTGCCAGCAATACAGCAGGGCTCGGAAACACCATATATTTT
CASNTAGLGNTIYF
>.|.|TRBV7-3|TRBJ2-3
TGTGCCAGCAGTCCCGGGACACACACAGATACGCAGTATTTT
CASSPGTHTDTQYF
>.|TRBD1|TRBV27|TRBJ2-7
TGTGCCAGCAGAACCCCGGGACAGGGAGGACACTACGAGCAGTACTTC
CASRTPGQGGHYEQYF
>.|TRBD2|TRBV19|TRBJ2-3
TGTGCCAGTAGTTCGGGACTAGCGGGGGCCCGCACAGATACGCAGTATTTT
CASSSGLAGARTDTQYF
>.|TRBD1|TRBV7-9|TRBJ1-2
TGTGCCAGCAGCTTAGGGGCAGGGGGAGACGGCTACACCTTC
CASSLGAGGDGYTF
>once|TRBD2|TRBV7-2|TRBJ2-7
TGTGCCAGCAGCTTAAGGGCGGGGGCCTACGAGCAGTACTTC
CASSLRAGAYEQYF
>.|.|TRBV18|TRBJ1-1
TGTGCCAGCTCACCACTCGTAACTATTAGTGAAGCTTTCTTT
CASSPLVTISEAFF
>.|TRBD1|TRBV3-1/TRBV3-2|TRBJ1-2
TGTGCCAGCAGCTCACAGGGGGCGGACTATGGCTACACCTTC
CASSSQGADYGYTF
>.|.|TRBV2|TRBJ1-6
TGTGCCAGCAGTGCACCGGGAATGGGAAGACCCTCCTATAATTCACCCCTCCACTTT
CASSAPGMGRPSYNSPLHF
>.|TRBD2|TRBV30|TRBJ2-1
TGTGCCTGGGCAGGGACTAGCGGGGGATATAATGAGCAGTTCTTC
CAWAGTSGGYNEQFF
>once|.|TRBV4-2|TRBJ2-3
TGTGCCAGCAGCCATGGACGAAAGCGGGCCACAGATACGCAGTATTTT
CASSHGRKRATDTQYF
>.|TRBD1|TRBV5-1|TRBJ2-5
TGCGCCAGCAGCTCCCTAGGACAGGCCCAAGAGACCCAGTACTTC
CASSSLGQAQETQYF
>.|.|TRBV5-1|TRBJ1-4
TGCGCCAGCAGCACGGCGGGCGGTACTAATGAAAAACTGTTTTTT
CASSTAGGTNEKLFF
>.|.|TRBV20-1|TRBJ1-5
TGCAGTGCAGGAGAGGGCCAGCCCCAGCATTTT
CSAGEGQPQHF
>.|TRBD1|TRBV28|TRBJ2-3
TGTGCCAGCAGGGCCGGACAGGGCACACACACAGATACGCAGTATTTT
CASRAGQGTHTDTQYF
>.|.|TRBV28|TRBJ2-7
TGTGCCTGTTCCGAGAGCCCCTCCTACGAGCAGTACTTC
CACSESPSYEQYF
>.|TRBD2|TRBV5-1|TRBJ2-5
TGCGCCAGCAGCTTCGGGACTAGCGGGGGTTCCGAGACCCAGTACTTC
CASSFGTSGGSETQYF
>once|.|TRBV28|TRBJ1-5
TGTGCCAGCAGTTTAACCCGGGTTGGACAGCCCCAGCATTTT
CASSLTRVGQPQHF
>once|TRBD1|TRBV19|TRBJ1-5
TGTGCCAGTACCCCGGACAGGGGGCTTCAGCCCCAGCATTTT
CASTPDRGLQPQHF
>.|TRBD2|TRBV11-2|TRBJ2-2
TGTGCCAGCAGCTTAAATTGGGCGGGGGGCCTGAACACCGGGGAGCTGTTTTTT
CASSLNWAGGLNTGELFF
>once|.|TRBV28|TRBJ2-7
TGTGCCAGCAGTTGGACTGGCTCCTACGAGCAGTACTTC
CASSWTGSYEQYF
>few|.|TRBV30|TRBJ1-6
TGTGCCTGGAGTCTGGGGGGGAGCTCCTATAATTCACCCCTCCACTTT
CAWSLGGSSYNSPLHF
>.|.|TRBV2|TRBJ1-4
TGTGCCAGCAGAACAGTAGTAACTAATGAAAAACTGTTTTTT
CASRTVVTNEKLFF
>.|.|TRBV12-3/TRBV12-4|TRBJ1-2
TGTGCCAGCAGTTTAACCGAGTACGGCTACACCTTC
CASSLTEYGYTF
>few|.|TRBV19|TRBJ1-4
TGTGCCAGTAGTATACGGGGCAGGGGAACAAGAACTAATGAAAAACTGTTTTTT
CASSIRGRGTRTNEKLFF
>.|TRBD2|TRBV7-3|TRBJ2-3
TGTGCCAGCAGCCTCGGGGGGGCCAAAGATACGCAGTATTTT
CASSLGGAKDTQYF
>once|TRBD1|TRBV28|TRBJ2-5
TGTGCCAGCAGCCTAAGGACAGGGCAAGAGACCCAGTACTTC
CASSLRTGQETQYF
>.|TRBD1|TRBV11-2|TRBJ1-6
TGTGCCAGCAGCTTAGGACAGGGGAATTCACCCCTCCACTTT
CASSLGQGNSPLHF
>.|TRBD1|TRBV19|TRBJ1-4
TGTGCCAGTAGCTGGGGACAGACAGATGAAAAACTGTTTTTT
CASSWGQTDEKLFF
>.|.|TRBV12-3/TRBV12-4|TRBJ1-5
TGTGCCAGCAGTGCCCGACAGTCGCAGCCCCAGCATTTT
CASSARQSQPQHF
>.|.|TRBV2|TRBJ2-7
TGTGCCAGCAGCGAGAGGCACGAGCAGTACTTC
CASSERHEQYF
>few|.|TRBV7-2|TRBJ1-1
TGTGCCAGCAGCTCCGAGATGAACACTGAAGCTTTCTTT
CASSSEMNTEAFF
>.|TRBD1|TRBV5-1|TRBJ2-7
TGCGCCAGCATGCAGACAGGGGGCTCCTACGAGCAGTACTTC
CASMQTGGSYEQYF
>.|.|TRBV6-6|TRBJ2-7
TGTGCCAGCAGTGCAGCCTACGAGCAGTACTTC
CASSAAYEQYF
>.|TRBD1|TRBV7-2|TRBJ1-4
TGTGCCAGCAGCCCGGACAGGGCTAATGAAAAACTGTTTTTT
CASSPDRANEKLFF